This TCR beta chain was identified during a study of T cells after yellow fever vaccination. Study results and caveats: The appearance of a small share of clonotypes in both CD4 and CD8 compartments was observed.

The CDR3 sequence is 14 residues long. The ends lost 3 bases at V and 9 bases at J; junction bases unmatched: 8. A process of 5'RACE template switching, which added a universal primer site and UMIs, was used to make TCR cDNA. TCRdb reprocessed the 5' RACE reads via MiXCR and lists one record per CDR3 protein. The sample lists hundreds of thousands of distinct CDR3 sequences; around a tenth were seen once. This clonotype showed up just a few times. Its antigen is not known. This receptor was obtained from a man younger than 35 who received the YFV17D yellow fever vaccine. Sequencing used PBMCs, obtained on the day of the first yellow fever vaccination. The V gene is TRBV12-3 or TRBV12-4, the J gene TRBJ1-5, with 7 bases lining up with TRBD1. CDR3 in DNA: TGTGCCAGCAGTTTTACAGGGGATTCTCGGCCCCAGCATTTT. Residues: CASSFTGDSRPQHF.